The 27 T cell receptor beta chains listed next were all sequenced from one sample in a study of OX40 agonist ivuxolimab in advanced cancers. Libraries were prepared by immunoSEQ multiplex PCR; TCRdb keeps only in-frame clonotypes and omits some of them. The sample lists approximately 70,000 clones, around 90% occurring once. The specimen comprised CD4+ or CD8+ T cells sorted from blood, sampled in a trial of the OX40 agonist ivuxolimab. These TCRs come from an adult with an advanced solid tumor such as melanoma, head and neck, liver or kidney cancer.

This rearrangement joins TRBV27 to TRBJ1-2; D gene uncertain. Trimming shortened V by 5 bases and J by 5 bases, and 12 bases separated the two germline ends. Germline loops: CDR1 MNHEY, CDR2 SMNVEV (reference sequence). The CDR3 loop spans 13 amino acids. The CDR3 bases are TGTGCCAGCAGTCAAAGAGGGATATATGGCTACACCTTC. Translating gives CASSQRGIYGYTF.

The chain has TRBV6-1 and TRBJ2-7, with 11 bases lining up with TRBD1. The CDR3 is 13 amino acids. Germline V gene lookup returns CDR1 MNHNS and CDR2 SASEGT. V trimming: 4 bases; J trimming: 6 bases; junction bases outside the gene matches: 2. This chain's CDR3 is CASSGGQGGEQYF. CDR3 in DNA: TGTGCCAGCAGTGGGGGACAGGGGGGCGAGCAGTACTTC.

The sample holds a few counts of this clone. The V and J genes are TRBV5-5 and TRBJ1-1; a weak D match, TRBD1 (5 bases). Trimming took 0 bases from V and 7 from J, leaving 10 bases between them. The CDR3 spans 13 residues. The germline V gene encodes CDR1 SGHKS and CDR2 YYEKEE (reference sequence). CDR3 region: CASSLGGTGEAFF. CDR3 DNA sequence: TGTGCCAGCAGCTTGGGAGGGACGGGTGAAGCTTTCTTT.

The V gene is TRBV19, the J gene TRBJ1-1, with D perhaps matching TRBD1 (6 bases). Trimming took 5 bases from V and 0 from J, leaving 13 bases between them. Germline V CDR1 and CDR2: LNHDA, SQIVND (reference sequence). CDR3 size: 15 residues. In DNA, the CDR3 is TGTGCCAGTAGTCGAACGACAGGACTGAACACTGAAGCTTTCTTT. It specifies CASSRTTGLNTEAFF.

This chain links TRBV5-1 with TRBJ2-5, with 12 bases lining up with TRBD1. V was clipped by 4 bases and J by 4 bases; unmatched bases: 8. The length of the CDR3 is 16 residues. CDR1 is SGHRS, CDR2 YFSETQ, per germline. CDR3 nucleotides: TGCGCCAGCAGCCTGGGACAGGGGGCGCCGCGAGAGACCCAGTACTTC. This codes for CASSLGQGAPRETQYF.

V is TRBV27 and J is TRBJ1-2; TRBD1 aligns across 7 bases. Germline V gives CDR1 MNHEY, CDR2 SMNVEV (reference sequence). CDR3 length: 15 residues. V lost 6 bases, J lost 0 bases, and 7 bases stayed unmatched. CDR3 in amino acids: CASSDRVGANYGYTF. In nucleotides, the CDR3 is TGTGCCAGCAGCGACAGGGTTGGAGCTAACTATGGCTACACCTTC.

The V call is TRBV28, the J call TRBJ1-1; D is undetermined. Germline CDR1 MDHEN, CDR2 SYDVKM. The CDR3 has 15 amino acids. V shed 6 bases and J shed 4 bases, with 18 bases lying between them. The CDR3 is CASRPSHTRGTEAFF. The CDR3 nucleotides are TGTGCCAGCAGACCCTCCCATACCCGGGGCACTGAAGCTTTCTTT.

This clone is a singleton in its sample. The V gene is TRBV14, the J gene TRBJ2-7; D call uncertain. Between the trimmed V and J ends, which lost 1 base and 5 bases, there was a span of 9 bases. Germline V gene sequence: CDR1 SGHDN, CDR2 FVKESK. This CDR3 is built from 13 residues. The CDR3 protein is CASSQGSANEQYF. Here the CDR3 DNA reads TGTGCCAGCAGCCAAGGCTCCGCTAACGAGCAGTACTTC.

V usage is TRBV7-3 and J usage is TRBJ2-3, with D possibly matching TRBD1 (6 bases). The CDR3 runs to 14 residues. Germline-derived CDR1 and CDR2 are SGHTA and FQGTGA. V lost 5 bases and J 4 bases, leaving 13 bases between the germline ends. The CDR3 DNA sequence: TGTGCCAGCAGCCCCCCAGGGGCGCCAGATACGCAGTATTTT. Translated: CASSPPGAPDTQYF.

This chain joins TRBV18 and TRBJ1-1, with a possible D match to TRBD1 (5 bases). Trimming removed 5 bases from V and 2 bases from J, with 12 bases in between. CDR1 KGHSH and CDR2 LQKENI come from the germline V gene. CDR3 size: 14 residues. CDR3: CASSADSTNTEAFF. The CDR3 DNA follows: TGTGCCAGCTCAGCTGACAGCACAAACACTGAAGCTTTCTTT.

The genes are TRBV6-1 and TRBJ1-2; 7 bases are a match to TRBD1. This CDR3 has 13 residues. V lost 8 bases to trimming and J lost 3 bases; unmatched junction nucleotides: 6. Germline CDR1 reads MNHNS; CDR2 reads SASEGT. The CDR3 region is CASQPGQDYGYTF. The DNA for the CDR3 is TGTGCCAGCCAACCCGGACAGGACTATGGCTACACCTTC.

The CDR3 coding sequence is TGTGCCACCAAGGAGACAGGACGTAGCACAGATACGCAGTATTTT. It encodes CATKETGRSTDTQYF. The rearrangement links TRBV6-4 to TRBJ2-3; D is possibly TRBD1 (6 bases). The CDR3 is 15 amino acids. Germline CDR1 MRHNA, CDR2 SNTAGT. V lost 10 bases to trimming and J lost 0 bases, with 17 bases between them.

The gene calls are TRBV5-1 and TRBJ1-5, with TRBD1 identical over 9 bases. The J segment lost 6 bases and the V segment lost 4 bases, leaving 8 bases of the junction unmatched. This CDR3 has 15 residues. Germline V gene lookup returns CDR1 SGHRS and CDR2 YFSETQ. The CDR3 loop is CASSATGGDGQPQHF. The CDR3 DNA reads TGCGCCAGCAGCGCGACAGGGGGAGACGGTCAGCCCCAGCATTTT.

This rearrangement joins TRBV2 to TRBJ1-5, with 8 bases that match TRBD1. The V and J ends lost 3 bases and 6 bases, in that order; junction bases with no gene match: 7. The CDR3 has 15 residues. Germline V CDR1 and CDR2: SNHLY, FYNNEI. The CDR3 loop reads CASSEARGRTQPQHF. Written as DNA, the CDR3 is TGTGCCAGCAGTGAGGCCAGGGGGCGAACTCAGCCCCAGCATTTT. Filled out from reference TRBV2 and TRBJ1-5, the complete variable domain reads EPEVTQTPSHQVTQMGQEVILRCVPISNHLYFYWYRQILGQKVEFLVSFYNNEISEKSEIFDDQFSVERPDGSNFTLKIRSTKLEDSAMYFCASSEARGRTQPQHFGDGTRLSIL.

The chain is built from TRBV6-5 and TRBJ2-7; unclear D gene. This CDR3 region has 13 residues. Trimming took 6 bases from V and 6 from J, leaving 15 bases between them. Per the germline V gene, CDR1 is MNHEY and CDR2 is SVGAGI. CDR3 DNA sequence: TGTGCCAGCAGACCTACCGTAACCCTCGAGCAGTACTTC. Translation: CASRPTVTLEQYF.

The chain carries TRBV5-5 and TRBJ2-5; maybe TRBD1 (6 bases). CDR3 size: 15 residues. Germline V gene lookup returns CDR1 SGHKS and CDR2 YYEKEE (reference sequence). V lost 1 base to trimming and J lost 0 bases, with 10 bases between them. The CDR3 nucleotides are TGTGCCAGCAGCTTGCAGGGGCATTACCAAGAGACCCAGTACTTC. Protein sequence: CASSLQGHYQETQYF.

This chain connects TRBV15 to TRBJ2-1; D may be TRBD1 or TRBD2 (5 bases each). The CDR3 loop spans 13 amino acids. The germline CDR1 and CDR2 sequences are LNHNV and YYDKDF (reference sequence). The V gene lost 3 bases and the J gene lost 15 bases, with 18 bases spanning the gap. The CDR3 reads CATSRATGAGRFF. The CDR3 DNA reads TGTGCCACCAGCAGGGCAACCGGGGCAGGGAGGTTCTTC.

This clone was seen a handful of times. The CDR3 DNA reads TGTGCCAGCAGCTTAAACTATAACACCGGGGAGCTGTTTTTT. It is translated as CASSLNYNTGELFF. V gene TRBV11-1 combines with J gene TRBJ2-2; D remains unclear. The V gene's germline CDR1 is SGHAT and CDR2 FQDESV (reference sequence). There are 14 residues in the CDR3. V was shortened by 2 bases and J by 2 bases, with 6 bases between the two germline ends.

This rearrangement joins TRBV18 to TRBJ2-5, with 10 bases that match TRBD1. J gave up 2 bases and V 2 bases, and 5 bases lay outside the gene matches. The length of the CDR3 is 16 residues. Germline V gene data show CDR1 as KGHSH and CDR2 as LQKENI. CDR3 amino acids: CASSPTGQGVQETQYF. The CDR3 nucleotides read TGTGCCAGCTCACCAACCGGACAGGGGGTTCAAGAGACCCAGTACTTC.

The chain links TRBV5-6 to TRBJ2-5; 8 nucleotides agree with TRBD2. This CDR3 contains 15 residues. The germline CDR1 and CDR2 sequences are SGHDT and YYEEEE. Trimming cost V 4 bases and J 0 bases; bases outside gene matches: 5. The CDR3 DNA reads as TGTGCCAGCAGCCCACTAGCGGCCAACCAAGAGACCCAGTACTTC. This translates into CASSPLAANQETQYF. The whole variable domain, filled in from reference TRBV5-6 and TRBJ2-5, reads DAGVTQSPTHLIKTRGQQVTLRCSPKSGHDTVSWYQQALGQGPQFIFQYYEEEERQRGNFPDRFSGHQFPNYSSELNVNALLLGDSALYLCASSPLAANQETQYFGPGTRLLVL.

This clone showed up just once. V usage is TRBV6-6 and J usage is TRBJ2-7, with D possibly TRBD1 on 5 matching bases. V lost 1 base and J lost 2, with 9 bases in between. Germline-derived CDR1 and CDR2 are MNHNY and SVGAGI (reference sequence). The CDR3 totals 14 residues. DNA of the CDR3: TGTGCCAGCAGTTACTTCCTAGGGGCCTACGAGCAGTACTTC. Its translation: CASSYFLGAYEQYF.

The chain uses TRBV5-5 and TRBJ2-7, with D possibly being TRBD1 (5 bases). Germline CDR1 and CDR2: SGHKS and YYEKEE (reference sequence). This CDR3 is built from 14 residues. Trimming left V 4 bases short and J 0 bases short, with 11 bases between. CDR3 sequence reads: CASSAGHRSYEQYF. The CDR3, as DNA: TGTGCCAGCAGCGCAGGACACCGCTCCTACGAGCAGTACTTC.

This clone was picked up one time. This sequence joins TRBV12-1 and TRBJ1-2. TRBV12-1 is a listed pseudogene. The CDR3 covers 15 residues. CDR3 bases: TGTGCCAGCAGCTTTGAGGGCGGGCACAACCTAAGCTACACCTTC. It codes for CASSFEGGHNLSYTF.

For this clone: This specimen includes other DNA sequences encoding the same CDR3. As DNA, the CDR3 is TGTGCCTGGAGCCGGGGCAGCACAGATACGCAGTATTTT. Protein: CAWSRGSTDTQYF. The rearrangement joins TRBV30 to TRBJ2-3; the D call may be TRBD1 or TRBD2 (5 bases each). Germline V gene data show CDR1 as GTSNPN and CDR2 as SVGIG (reference sequence). The CDR3 covers 13 residues. V was clipped by 3 bases and J by 0 bases, with 7 bases between them.

The chain carries TRBV27 and TRBJ2-7; a possible D gene is TRBD2 (7 bases). V lost 5 bases, J lost 3 bases, and 14 bases lay in between. This CDR3 region has 14 residues. CDR1 and CDR2 (germline): MNHEY, SMNVEV (reference sequence). The CDR3 sequence is CASSERGGLYEQYF. DNA for the CDR3: TGTGCCAGCAGTGAGAGGGGGGGACTCTACGAGCAGTACTTC.

The gene calls are TRBV5-4 and TRBJ1-3; no clear D gene. With 4 bases removed from V and 6 bases from J, the gap between germline ends came to 8 bases. The length of the CDR3 is 12 residues. Per germline, CDR1 SGHNT and CDR2 YYREEE (reference sequence). CDR3 loop: CASSLDKNTIYF. CDR3 bases: TGTGCCAGCAGCCTGGATAAAAACACCATATATTTT.

The chain carries TRBV2 and TRBJ2-1; D ambiguous. Trimming shortened V by 4 bases and J by 0 bases, and 1 base separated the two germline ends. The germline V gene has CDR1 SNHLY and CDR2 FYNNEI. The CDR3 runs 12 residues. The DNA of the CDR3 is TGTGCCAGCAGTGCCTCCTACAATGAGCAGTTCTTC. It codes for CASSASYNEQFF.